This T cell receptor (beta chain) was captured by sequencing in a study of T-cell memory formation after mild COVID-19. Study-level findings and limits: There was a balanced CD4/CD8 profile in clones contracting day 15 to 85, and later expanders leaned CD4+. Chiefly within CM and EM were the contracting CD4+ clones; CD8+ ones were within EMRA.

The table lists this clonotype with a few counts. Its target is unknown. The CDR3 has 13 amino acids. J was trimmed by 6 bases and V by 2 bases; bases with no gene match: 5. Per germline, CDR1 DFQATT and CDR2 SNEGSKA (reference sequence). Using its own MiXCR run on the 5' RACE reads, TCRdb lists one record per CDR3 protein. The sample consists of 150,000 to 200,000 distinct CDR3 sequences, around 15% of them appearing once. The rearrangement links TRBV20-1 to TRBJ1-2; 8 bases align to TRBD1. The sequenced material came from PBMCs or a T cell subset sorted from them (not recorded which). This sequence originates from an adult woman who had mild COVID-19 (a few samples of this study predate the infection). Cell type and time point are not known. DNA of the CDR3: TGCAGTGCTAGAATTGACAGGGGCGATGGCTACACCTTC. Translating it yields CSARIDRGDGYTF.